This T cell receptor beta chain was captured in a study of blood T cell repertoires in COVID-19. V was shortened by 0 bases and J by 3 bases, with 15 bases between the two germline ends. This CDR3 comprises 16 residues. CDR1 is SGHDT and CDR2 is YYEEEE in the germline V gene. Profiling relied on immunoSEQ multiplex PCR, and the TCRdb table lists in-frame clones only, not all of them. The sample records over 350,000 clones, around 88% being singletons. The chain links TRBV5-6 to TRBJ2-5, with D uncertain. The sequence came from a woman aged 30 to 39 with acute or convalescent COVID-19. Sequenced input: peripheral blood. The CDR3 bases are TGTGCCAGCAGCTTGGGATCGATCTGGAGCGAAGAGACCCAGTACTTC. It is translated as CASSLGSIWSEETQYF.